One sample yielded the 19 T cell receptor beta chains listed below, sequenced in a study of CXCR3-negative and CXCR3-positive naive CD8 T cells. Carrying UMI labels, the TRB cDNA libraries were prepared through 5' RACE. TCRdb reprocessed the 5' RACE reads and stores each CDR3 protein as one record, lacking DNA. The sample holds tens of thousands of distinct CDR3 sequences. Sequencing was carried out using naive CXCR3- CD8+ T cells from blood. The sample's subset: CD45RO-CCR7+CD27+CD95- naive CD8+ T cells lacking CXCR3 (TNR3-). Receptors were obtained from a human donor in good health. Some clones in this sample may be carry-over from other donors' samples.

This chain's CDR3 is CASSLVGTGASAELFF. The gene calls are TRBV5-6 and TRBJ2-2; TCRdb lists TRBD1, though no DNA is available to test this call. CDR1 SGHDT and CDR2 YYEEEE come from the germline V gene. The CDR3 is 16 amino acids. Together with reference TRBV5-6 and TRBJ2-2, the CDR3 gives the full variable domain: DAGVTQSPTHLIKTRGQQVTLRCSPKSGHDTVSWYQQALGQGPQFIFQYYEEEERQRGNFPDRFSGHQFPNYSSELNVNALLLGDSALYLCASSLVGTGASAELFFGEGSRLTVL.

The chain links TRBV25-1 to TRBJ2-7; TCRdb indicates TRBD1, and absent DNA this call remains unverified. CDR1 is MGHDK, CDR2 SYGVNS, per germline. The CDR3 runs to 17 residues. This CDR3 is CASSVFARQGSSYEQYF.

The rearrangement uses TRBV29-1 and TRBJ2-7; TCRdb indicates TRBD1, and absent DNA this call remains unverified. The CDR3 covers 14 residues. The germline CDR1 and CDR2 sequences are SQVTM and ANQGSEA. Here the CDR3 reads CSVEVLDRGNEQYF.

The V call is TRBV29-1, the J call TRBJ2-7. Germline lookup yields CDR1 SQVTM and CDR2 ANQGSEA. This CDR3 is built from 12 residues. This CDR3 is CSAAASSYEQYF.

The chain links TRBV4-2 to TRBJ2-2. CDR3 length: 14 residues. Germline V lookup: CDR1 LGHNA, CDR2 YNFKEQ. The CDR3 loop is CASSQESGTGELFF.

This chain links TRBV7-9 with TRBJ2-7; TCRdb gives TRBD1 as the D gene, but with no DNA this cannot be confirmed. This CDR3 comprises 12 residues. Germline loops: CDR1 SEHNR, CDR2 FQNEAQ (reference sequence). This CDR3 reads CASSFRTGPEYF. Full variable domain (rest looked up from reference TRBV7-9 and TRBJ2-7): DTGVSQNPRHKITKRGQNVTFRCDPISEHNRLYWYRQTLGQGPEFLTYFQNEAQLEKSRLLSDRFSAERPKGSFSTLEIQRTEQGDSAMYLCASSFRTGPEYFGPGTRLTVT.

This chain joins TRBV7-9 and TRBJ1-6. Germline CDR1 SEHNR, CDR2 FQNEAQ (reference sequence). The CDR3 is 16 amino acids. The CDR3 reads CASSLGPASWDSPLHF.

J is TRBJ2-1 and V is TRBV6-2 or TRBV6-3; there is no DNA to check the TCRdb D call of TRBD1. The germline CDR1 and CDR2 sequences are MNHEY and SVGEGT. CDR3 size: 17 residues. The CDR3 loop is CASSYLPGRSSYNEQFF.

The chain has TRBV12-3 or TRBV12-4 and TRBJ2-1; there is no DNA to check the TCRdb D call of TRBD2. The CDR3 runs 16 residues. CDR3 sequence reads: CASTARGGLFYNEQFF.

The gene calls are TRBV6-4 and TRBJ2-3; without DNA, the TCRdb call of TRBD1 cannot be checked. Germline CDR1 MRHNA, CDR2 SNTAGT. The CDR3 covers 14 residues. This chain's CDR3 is CASRPGQDVDTQYF.

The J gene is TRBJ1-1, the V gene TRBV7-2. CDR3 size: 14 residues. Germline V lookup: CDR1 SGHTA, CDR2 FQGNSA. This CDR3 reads CASSLTYGWTEAFF.

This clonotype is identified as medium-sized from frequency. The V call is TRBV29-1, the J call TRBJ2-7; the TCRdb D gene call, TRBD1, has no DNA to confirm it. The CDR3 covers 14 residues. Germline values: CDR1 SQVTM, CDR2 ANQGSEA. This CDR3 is CSVKRAGGWYEQYF.

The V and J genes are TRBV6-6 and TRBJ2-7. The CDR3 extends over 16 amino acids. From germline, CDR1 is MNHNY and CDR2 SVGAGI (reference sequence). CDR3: CASSPFGRRSSYEQYF.

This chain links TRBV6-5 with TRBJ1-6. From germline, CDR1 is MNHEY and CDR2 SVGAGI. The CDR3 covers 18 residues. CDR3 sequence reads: CASSPHPQGILPNSPLHF.

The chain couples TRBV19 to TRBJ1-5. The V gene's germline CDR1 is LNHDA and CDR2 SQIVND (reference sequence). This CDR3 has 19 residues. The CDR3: CASSSLPTAERDSNQPQHF.

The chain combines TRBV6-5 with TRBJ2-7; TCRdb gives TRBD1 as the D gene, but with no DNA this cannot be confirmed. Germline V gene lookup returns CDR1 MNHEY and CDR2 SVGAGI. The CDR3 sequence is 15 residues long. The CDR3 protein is CASSNTGTRTYEQYF.

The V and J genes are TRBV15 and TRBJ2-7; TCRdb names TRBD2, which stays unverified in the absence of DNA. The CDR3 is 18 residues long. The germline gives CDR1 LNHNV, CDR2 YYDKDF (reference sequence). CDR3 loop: CATSRDLGRGDRQETQYF. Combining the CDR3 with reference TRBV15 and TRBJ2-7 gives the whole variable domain DAMVIQNPRYQVTQFGKPVTLSCSQTLNHNVMYWYQQKSSQAPKLLFHYYDKDFNNEADTPDNFQSRRPNTSFCFLDIRSPGLGDTAMYLCATSRDLGRGDRQETQYFGPGTRLTVT.

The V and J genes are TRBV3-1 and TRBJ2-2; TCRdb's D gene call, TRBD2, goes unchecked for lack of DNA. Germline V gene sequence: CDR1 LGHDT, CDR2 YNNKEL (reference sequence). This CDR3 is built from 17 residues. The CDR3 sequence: CASSPTRLQVPTGELFF.

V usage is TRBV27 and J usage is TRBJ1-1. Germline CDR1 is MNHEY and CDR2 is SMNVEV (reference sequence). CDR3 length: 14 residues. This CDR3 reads CASNPTQGYTEAFF.